Below, 5 T cell receptor beta chains from the same sample are listed, as sequenced in a study of blood T cells in healthy people across ages. The second PCR ran roughly 6 to 11 cycles with a sample-barcoded 5' primer and J-beta primers. In TCRdb, the 5' RACE reads were re-called with MiXCR into one record per CDR3 protein. The sample includes 1.5 million to 2 million distinct CDR3 sequences, 28% seen only once; the top ten take roughly 8%. Source material: blood. These TCRs come from a woman between 25 and 40 years old in good health.

As DNA, the CDR3 is TGCAGTGCTCCTATTATGGCCCCCGGTGAAGGAGATACGCAGTATTTT. Amino acid sequence: CSAPIMAPGEGDTQYF. The chain joins TRBV20-1 to TRBJ2-3; D call uncertain. CDR1 DFQATT and CDR2 SNEGSKA come from the germline V gene (reference sequence). Trimming stripped 5 bases from V and 5 bases from J, with 23 bases between. The CDR3 totals 16 residues.

In its sample, this clonotype was seen many times. Here the CDR3 reads CASSPPGLAAKETQYF. DNA of the CDR3: TGTGCCAGCTCACCACCGGGACTAGCGGCCAAAGAGACCCAGTACTTC. The chain recombines TRBV18 with TRBJ2-5, with TRBD2 identical over 11 bases. J was trimmed by 3 bases and V by 0 bases; bases with no gene match: 3. Germline V gene lookup returns CDR1 KGHSH and CDR2 LQKENI. The CDR3 loop spans 16 amino acids.

This clonotype was found many times. The chain uses TRBV9 and TRBJ2-1; 10 nucleotides line up with TRBD2. Germline V gives CDR1 SGDLS, CDR2 YYNGEE. CDR3 length: 18 residues. Losses at the gene ends were 0 bases for V and 8 bases for J; bases not matched to a gene: 14. The CDR3 region is CASSVDGAMSSGGDEQFF. As DNA, the CDR3 is TGTGCCAGCAGCGTAGATGGGGCGATGTCTAGCGGGGGAGATGAGCAGTTCTTC.

The table lists this clonotype with many counts. The J gene is TRBJ2-7, the V gene TRBV7-3; unclear D gene. This CDR3 is 15 amino acids long. V was cut by 3 bases and J by 0 bases, with 12 bases left in between. Germline V gene lookup returns CDR1 SGHTA and CDR2 FQGTGA. This CDR3 is CASSFPTESSYEQYF. Here the CDR3 DNA reads TGTGCCAGCAGCTTTCCGACGGAGAGCTCCTACGAGCAGTACTTC.

The chain couples TRBV25-1 to TRBJ2-1; 8 bases line up with TRBD2. Germline assignment: CDR1 MGHDK and CDR2 SYGVNS. The V segment lost 6 bases and the J segment 3 bases; nucleotides outside the gene matches: 16. The length of the CDR3 is 18 residues. CDR3: CASSDGPEGRGVYNEQFF. The CDR3 nucleotides read TGTGCCAGCAGCGATGGCCCCGAGGGGCGGGGGGTCTACAATGAGCAGTTCTTC.